A selection of T cell receptor beta chains follows, all from one sample in a study of T cell repertoires in cytomegalovirus infection. TCRdb re-derived calls from the reads in MiXCR, one entry per CDR3 protein. Among 400,000 or so distinct CDR3 sequences, around 32% were seen once, and the ten largest hold about 13%. Sequencing used PBMCs. These receptors were collected from a human donor in good health (CMV status not recorded). Some clones in this sample may be carry-over from other donors' samples. Both conserved end residues are part of each CDR3. The D gene is left open where the match is weak. A clone size is listed for some rows: how often the clone was seen (once, few, many), or a class if it is expanded.

D: .
size: .
V: TRBV6-5
J: TRBJ2-3
CDR3: CASSYSVSTDTQYF
DNA: TGTGCCAGCAGTTATTCAGTTAGCACAGATACGCAGTATTTT

D: .
size: many
V: TRBV29-1
J: TRBJ1-2
CDR3: CSVEKEVGAYGYTF
DNA: TGCAGCGTTGAAAAAGAGGTGGGGGCTTATGGCTACACCTTC

D: .
size: .
V: TRBV6-4
J: TRBJ2-3
CDR3: CASRERGSSTDTQYF
DNA: TGTGCCAGCAGAGAGAGGGGCAGTAGCACAGATACGCAGTATTTT

D: TRBD1
size: few
V: TRBV19
J: TRBJ1-5
CDR3: CATADRENQPQHF
DNA: TGTGCCACCGCCGACAGGGAAAATCAGCCCCAGCATTTT

D: .
size: .
V: TRBV18
J: TRBJ2-1
CDR3: CASSPDSGRLNEQFF
DNA: TGTGCCAGCTCACCTGACAGTGGCCGTCTGAATGAGCAGTTCTTC

D: .
size: once
V: TRBV12-3/TRBV12-4
J: TRBJ1-5
CDR3: CASSLEVGKSNQTQHF
DNA: TGTGCCAGCAGTTTAGAGGTGGGGAAAAGCAATCAGACCCAGCATTTT

D: TRBD1
size: few
V: TRBV10-3
J: TRBJ2-6
CDR3: CAISEWTGFSGANVLTF
DNA: TGTGCCATCAGTGAGTGGACAGGTTTCTCTGGGGCCAACGTCCTGACTTTC

D: .
size: once
V: TRBV20-1
J: TRBJ1-2
CDR3: CSAREGGADGYTF
DNA: TGCAGTGCTAGAGAAGGGGGGGCGGATGGCTACACCTTC

D: TRBD2
size: many
V: TRBV12-3/TRBV12-4
J: TRBJ2-5
CDR3: CASRALRTGGQETQYF
DNA: TGTGCCAGCAGGGCCCTGAGGACGGGGGGCCAAGAGACCCAGTACTTC

D: TRBD2
size: few
V: TRBV24-1
J: TRBJ2-3
CDR3: CATSDFGGGRTDTQYF
DNA: TGTGCCACCAGTGATTTTGGCGGGGGGCGCACAGATACGCAGTATTTT

D: .
size: .
V: TRBV4-1
J: TRBJ1-5
CDR3: CASSQDRLPNQPRHF
DNA: TGCGCCAGCAGCCAAGATAGGCTGCCGAATCAGCCCCGGCATTTT

D: .
size: .
V: TRBV6-1
J: TRBJ2-1
CDR3: CASRSPQVDSYNEQFF
DNA: TGTGCCAGCAGATCCCCACAGGTTGACTCCTACAATGAGCAGTTCTTC

D: .
size: .
V: TRBV5-4
J: TRBJ1-1
CDR3: CASSPGTMNTEAFF
DNA: TGTGCCAGCAGCCCTGGGACGATGAACACTGAAGCTTTCTTT

D: .
size: few
V: TRBV2
J: TRBJ1-6
CDR3: CASSEGGINSPLHF
DNA: TGTGCCAGCAGTGAAGGGGGTATCAATTCACCCCTCCACTTT

D: .
size: .
V: TRBV18
J: TRBJ2-7
CDR3: CASSSASGEQYF
DNA: TGTGCCAGCTCGTCCGCCTCAGGCGAGCAGTACTTC

D: .
size: once
V: TRBV14
J: TRBJ1-1
CDR3: CASSPRQRTEAFF
DNA: TGTGCCAGCAGCCCAAGACAAAGGACTGAAGCTTTCTTT

D: .
size: .
V: TRBV29-1
J: TRBJ2-5
CDR3: CSVEDSQETQYF
DNA: TGCAGCGTTGAGGACAGCCAAGAGACCCAGTACTTC

D: .
size: many
V: TRBV12-3/TRBV12-4
J: TRBJ2-7
CDR3: CASSLVGLEQYF
DNA: TGTGCCAGCAGTTTAGTCGGTCTCGAGCAGTACTTC

D: TRBD1
size: .
V: TRBV29-1
J: TRBJ2-3
CDR3: CSVGVGGEGTQYF
DNA: TGCAGCGTTGGGGTAGGGGGCGAGGGTACGCAGTATTTT

D: TRBD2
size: few
V: TRBV5-6
J: TRBJ2-5
CDR3: CASSPAGGQETQYF
DNA: TGTGCCAGCAGTCCGGCGGGGGGGCAAGAGACCCAGTACTTC

D: .
size: .
V: TRBV6-2/TRBV6-3
J: TRBJ2-7
CDR3: CASRSTQSPYEQYF
DNA: TGTGCCAGCCGCTCGACCCAGTCCCCCTACGAGCAGTACTTC

D: .
size: many
V: TRBV6-5
J: TRBJ1-6
CDR3: CASSYGPGSPLHF
DNA: TGTGCCAGCAGTTACGGTCCGGGGTCACCCCTCCACTTT

D: TRBD2
size: .
V: TRBV6-2/TRBV6-3
J: TRBJ2-1
CDR3: CARSYSGGGGNDQFF
DNA: TGTGCCCGCAGTTACTCGGGGGGGGGCGGAAATGATCAGTTCTTC

D: .
size: .
V: TRBV9
J: TRBJ2-7
CDR3: CASSPRDTYSYEQYF
DNA: TGTGCCAGCAGCCCCCGGGACACCTACTCCTACGAGCAGTACTTC

D: .
size: few
V: TRBV6-5
J: TRBJ1-6
CDR3: CASRKTGVNSPLHF
DNA: TGTGCCAGCAGAAAAACAGGTGTAAATTCACCCCTCCACTTT

D: .
size: few
V: TRBV19
J: TRBJ2-1
CDR3: CASSMGPPDSILRNEQFF
DNA: TGTGCCAGTAGTATGGGACCCCCCGACTCAATCCTTAGGAATGAGCAGTTCTTC

D: .
size: .
V: TRBV7-2
J: TRBJ1-1
CDR3: CASSLNRGTEAFF
DNA: TGTGCCAGCAGCTTAAACAGAGGCACTGAAGCTTTCTTT

D: .
size: few
V: TRBV29-1
J: TRBJ2-3
CDR3: CSVVIDTQYF
DNA: TGCAGCGTTGTTATAGATACGCAGTATTTT

D: .
size: .
V: TRBV28
J: TRBJ1-1
CDR3: CASSSPGGHTEAFF
DNA: TGTGCCAGCAGTTCCCCCGGGGGGCACACTGAAGCTTTCTTT

D: .
size: .
V: TRBV4-2
J: TRBJ2-7
CDR3: CTSSQQGFHEQYF
DNA: TGTACCAGCAGCCAGCAGGGGTTCCACGAGCAGTACTTC

D: TRBD1
size: few
V: TRBV6-8
J: TRBJ2-7
CDR3: CASSYSMDRGQDEQYF
DNA: TGTGCCAGCAGTTACTCGATGGACAGGGGGCAAGACGAGCAGTACTTC

D: .
size: .
V: TRBV12-3/TRBV12-4
J: TRBJ2-7
CDR3: CASRSQGSSYEQYF
DNA: TGTGCCAGCAGATCGCAGGGAAGCTCCTACGAGCAGTACTTC

D: .
size: .
V: TRBV7-9
J: TRBJ1-2
CDR3: CASSSGRGYTF
DNA: TGTGCCAGCAGCTCCGGTAGGGGCTACACCTTC

D: TRBD1
size: few
V: TRBV6-2/TRBV6-3
J: TRBJ2-1
CDR3: CASSAPGQGFRSEQFF
DNA: TGTGCCAGCAGTGCTCCGGGACAGGGTTTTCGTAGTGAGCAGTTCTTC

D: TRBD2
size: few
V: TRBV14
J: TRBJ2-1
CDR3: CASTLAGGILNEQFF
DNA: TGTGCCAGCACCCTAGCGGGGGGAATCCTCAATGAGCAGTTCTTC

D: TRBD1
size: .
V: TRBV6-6
J: TRBJ2-5
CDR3: CASSYSTGALEAQYF
DNA: TGTGCCAGCAGTTACTCTACAGGGGCCCTCGAGGCCCAGTACTTC

D: .
size: .
V: TRBV4-3
J: TRBJ1-5
CDR3: CASSQEGYSNQPQHF
DNA: TGCGCCAGCAGCCAAGAAGGTTATAGCAATCAGCCCCAGCATTTT

D: .
size: .
V: TRBV20-1
J: TRBJ1-6
CDR3: CSALASEGSPLHF
DNA: TGCAGTGCCCTCGCCTCAGAGGGTTCACCCCTCCACTTT

D: .
size: few
V: TRBV6-5
J: TRBJ1-2
CDR3: CASSFTTGQRTYGYTF
DNA: TGTGCCAGCAGTTTCACGACAGGACAACGGACCTATGGCTACACCTTC

D: TRBD1
size: many
V: TRBV2
J: TRBJ1-1
CDR3: CASSETGDRWNTEAFF
DNA: TGTGCCAGCAGCGAGACCGGGGACAGATGGAACACTGAAGCTTTCTTT

D: .
size: many
V: TRBV7-2
J: TRBJ2-2
CDR3: CASSLVREIGELFF
DNA: TGTGCCAGCAGCTTAGTAAGGGAAATCGGGGAGCTGTTTTTT

D: .
size: .
V: TRBV19
J: TRBJ2-1
CDR3: CASSRRTPDYNEQFF
DNA: TGTGCCAGTAGTAGGAGGACGCCTGACTACAATGAGCAGTTCTTC

D: .
size: few
V: TRBV7-2
J: TRBJ2-7
CDR3: CASTQRGDFYEQYF
DNA: TGTGCCAGCACCCAAAGGGGGGACTTCTACGAGCAGTACTTC

D: TRBD1
size: many
V: TRBV5-4
J: TRBJ2-3
CDR3: CASSPGQGPDTQYF
DNA: TGTGCCAGCAGCCCCGGACAGGGCCCAGATACGCAGTATTTT

D: .
size: .
V: TRBV2
J: TRBJ2-7
CDR3: CASSGSLAGSYEQYF
DNA: TGTGCCAGCAGTGGATCGCTCGCCGGGAGCTACGAGCAGTACTTC

D: .
size: .
V: TRBV4-1
J: TRBJ2-5
CDR3: CASSQDGGGRTYGTQYF
DNA: TGCGCCAGCAGCCAAGATGGAGGTGGCCGCACCTACGGGACCCAGTACTTC

D: .
size: .
V: TRBV10-3
J: TRBJ2-6
CDR3: CAISEKVGGSGANVLTF
DNA: TGTGCCATCAGTGAGAAGGTCGGCGGCTCTGGGGCCAACGTCCTGACTTTC

D: .
size: .
V: TRBV6-5
J: TRBJ2-1
CDR3: CASRRDTQSYNEQFF
DNA: TGTGCCAGCAGACGGGACACGCAATCCTACAATGAGCAGTTCTTC

D: .
size: .
V: TRBV2
J: TRBJ2-7
CDR3: CASTGDVIYEQYF
DNA: TGTGCCAGCACCGGGGACGTTATCTACGAGCAGTACTTC

D: .
size: .
V: TRBV2
J: TRBJ2-4
CDR3: CASSPRKAQLAKNIQYF
DNA: TGTGCCAGCAGTCCCCGCAAGGCTCAACTAGCCAAAAACATTCAGTACTTC

D: TRBD1
size: few
V: TRBV10-3
J: TRBJ1-1
CDR3: CAIRDRGSTEAFF
DNA: TGTGCCATCAGGGACAGGGGGTCCACTGAAGCTTTCTTT

D: .
size: few
V: TRBV4-3
J: TRBJ2-7
CDR3: CASSRHQNYEQYF
DNA: TGCGCCAGCAGCCGCCACCAAAACTACGAGCAGTACTTC

D: .
size: .
V: TRBV20-1
J: TRBJ2-3
CDR3: CSASIGGPEDTQYF
DNA: TGCAGTGCTAGTATTGGGGGGCCGGAAGATACGCAGTATTTT

D: .
size: .
V: TRBV20-1
J: TRBJ2-7
CDR3: CSARDSLQSYEQYF
DNA: TGCAGTGCTAGAGACAGCCTTCAGTCCTACGAGCAGTACTTC

D: TRBD1
size: few
V: TRBV11-1
J: TRBJ2-7
CDR3: CASSFTGGDPQQYF
DNA: TGTGCCAGCAGCTTTACAGGGGGCGATCCACAGCAGTACTTC

D: .
size: few
V: TRBV29-1
J: TRBJ1-1
CDR3: CSVEVAGRGTEAFF
DNA: TGCAGCGTTGAGGTCGCGGGGCGCGGCACTGAAGCTTTCTTT

D: .
size: .
V: TRBV19
J: TRBJ2-3
CDR3: CASSIPGAVPDTQYF
DNA: TGTGCCAGTAGTATCCCGGGGGCAGTTCCAGATACGCAGTATTTT

D: .
size: .
V: TRBV2
J: TRBJ2-3
CDR3: CASNSRGGGRTSTDTQYF
DNA: TGTGCCAGCAACTCAAGGGGTGGCGGGCGGACTAGCACAGATACGCAGTATTTT

D: .
size: few
V: TRBV4-3
J: TRBJ2-7
CDR3: CASSQHRNGYEQYF
DNA: TGCGCCAGCAGCCAACATAGGAACGGATACGAGCAGTACTTC